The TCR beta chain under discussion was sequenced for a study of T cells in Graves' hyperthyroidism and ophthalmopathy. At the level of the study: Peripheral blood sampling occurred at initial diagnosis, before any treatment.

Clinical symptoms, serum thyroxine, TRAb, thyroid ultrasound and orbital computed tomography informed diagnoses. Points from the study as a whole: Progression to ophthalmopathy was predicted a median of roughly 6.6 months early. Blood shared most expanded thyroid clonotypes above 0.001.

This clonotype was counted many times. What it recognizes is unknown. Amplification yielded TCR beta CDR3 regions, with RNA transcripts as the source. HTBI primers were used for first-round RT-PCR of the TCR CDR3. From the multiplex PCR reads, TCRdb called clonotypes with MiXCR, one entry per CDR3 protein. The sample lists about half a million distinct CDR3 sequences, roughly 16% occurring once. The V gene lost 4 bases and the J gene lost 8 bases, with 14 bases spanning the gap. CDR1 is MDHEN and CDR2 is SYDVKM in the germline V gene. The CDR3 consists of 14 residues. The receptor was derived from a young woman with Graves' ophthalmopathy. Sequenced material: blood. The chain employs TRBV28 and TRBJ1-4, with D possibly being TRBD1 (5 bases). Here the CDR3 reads CASSSPDIVEKLFF. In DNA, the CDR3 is TGTGCCAGCAGTTCACCGGACATCGTCGAAAAACTGTTTTTT.